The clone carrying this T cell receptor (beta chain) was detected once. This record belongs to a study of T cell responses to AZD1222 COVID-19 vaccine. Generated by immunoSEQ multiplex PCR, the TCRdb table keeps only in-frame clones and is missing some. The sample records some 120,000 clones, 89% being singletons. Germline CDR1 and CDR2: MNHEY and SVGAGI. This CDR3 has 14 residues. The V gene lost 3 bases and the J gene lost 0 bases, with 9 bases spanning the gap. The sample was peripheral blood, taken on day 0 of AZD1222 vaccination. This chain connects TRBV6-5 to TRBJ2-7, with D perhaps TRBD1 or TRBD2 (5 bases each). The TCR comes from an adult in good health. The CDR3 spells CASSYGTASYEQYF. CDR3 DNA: TGTGCCAGCAGTTATGGGACGGCCTCCTACGAGCAGTACTTC.